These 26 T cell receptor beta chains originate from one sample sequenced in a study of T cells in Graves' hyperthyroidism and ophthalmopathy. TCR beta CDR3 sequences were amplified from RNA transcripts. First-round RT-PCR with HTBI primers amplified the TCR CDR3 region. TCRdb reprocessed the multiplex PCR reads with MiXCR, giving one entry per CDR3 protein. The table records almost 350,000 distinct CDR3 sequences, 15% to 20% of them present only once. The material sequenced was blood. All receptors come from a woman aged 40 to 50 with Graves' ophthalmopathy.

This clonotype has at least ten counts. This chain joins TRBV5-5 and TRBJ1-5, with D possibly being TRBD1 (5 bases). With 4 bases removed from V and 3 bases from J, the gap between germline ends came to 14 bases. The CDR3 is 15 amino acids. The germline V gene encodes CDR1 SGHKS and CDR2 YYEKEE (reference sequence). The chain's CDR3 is CASSITGGYNQPQHF. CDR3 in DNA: TGTGCCAGCAGCATAACGGGGGGGTACAATCAGCCCCAGCATTTT.

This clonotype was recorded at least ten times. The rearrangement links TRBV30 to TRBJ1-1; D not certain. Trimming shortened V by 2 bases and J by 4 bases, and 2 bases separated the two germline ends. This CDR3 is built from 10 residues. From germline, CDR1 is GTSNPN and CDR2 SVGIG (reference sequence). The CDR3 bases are TGTGCCTGGAGTCGCACTGAAGCTTTCTTT. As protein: CAWSRTEAFF.

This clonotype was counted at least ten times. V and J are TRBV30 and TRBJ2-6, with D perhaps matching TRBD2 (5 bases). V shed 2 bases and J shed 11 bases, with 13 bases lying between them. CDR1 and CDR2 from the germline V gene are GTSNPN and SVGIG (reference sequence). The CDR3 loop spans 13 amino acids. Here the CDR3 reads CAWSQRNEDVLTF. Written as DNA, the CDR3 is TGTGCCTGGAGTCAGCGGAATGAAGACGTCCTGACTTTC.

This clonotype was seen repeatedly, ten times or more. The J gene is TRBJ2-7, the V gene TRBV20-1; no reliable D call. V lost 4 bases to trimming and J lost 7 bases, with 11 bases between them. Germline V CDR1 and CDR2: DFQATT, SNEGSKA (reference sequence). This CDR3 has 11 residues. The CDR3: CSANKLGEQYF. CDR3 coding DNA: TGCAGTGCTAACAAACTTGGAGAGCAGTACTTC.

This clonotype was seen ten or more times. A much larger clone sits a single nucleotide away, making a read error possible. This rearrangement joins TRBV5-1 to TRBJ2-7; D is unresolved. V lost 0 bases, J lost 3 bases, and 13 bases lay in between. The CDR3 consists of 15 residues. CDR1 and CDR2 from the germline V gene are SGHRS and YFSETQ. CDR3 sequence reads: CASSLGVVMSYEQYF. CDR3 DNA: TGCGCCAGCAGCTTGGGCGTAGTTATGAGCTACGAGCAGTACTTC. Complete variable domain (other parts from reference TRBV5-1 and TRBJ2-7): KAGVTQTPRYLIKTRGQQVTLSCSPISGHRSVSWYQQTPGQGLQFLFEYFSETQRNKGNFPGRFSGRQFSNSRSEMNVSTLELGDSALYLCASSLGVVMSYEQYFGPGTRLTVT.

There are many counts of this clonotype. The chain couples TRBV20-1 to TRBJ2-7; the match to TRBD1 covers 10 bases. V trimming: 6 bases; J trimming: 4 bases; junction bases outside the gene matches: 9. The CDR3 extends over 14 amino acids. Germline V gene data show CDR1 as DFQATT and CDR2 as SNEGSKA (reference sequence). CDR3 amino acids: CSATPGQGNYEQYF. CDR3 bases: TGCAGTGCAACACCGGGACAGGGGAATTACGAGCAGTACTTC.

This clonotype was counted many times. The CDR3 bases are TGTGCCAGCAAGCCCACCGGGACTAGCCCGATGAACACCGGGGAGCTGTTTTTT. Residues: CASKPTGTSPMNTGELFF. The J gene is TRBJ2-2, the V gene TRBV28; 9 positions match TRBD2. Germline V lookup: CDR1 MDHEN, CDR2 SYDVKM. V was pared by 7 bases and J by 1 base, with 13 bases of the junction left unmatched. CDR3 size: 18 residues.

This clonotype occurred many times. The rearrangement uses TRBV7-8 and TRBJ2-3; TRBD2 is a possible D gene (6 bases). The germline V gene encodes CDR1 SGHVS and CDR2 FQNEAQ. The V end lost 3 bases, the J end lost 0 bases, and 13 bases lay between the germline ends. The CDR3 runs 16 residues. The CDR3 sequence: CASSFWDFPSTDTQYF. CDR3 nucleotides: TGTGCCAGCAGCTTCTGGGACTTTCCTAGCACAGATACGCAGTATTTT.

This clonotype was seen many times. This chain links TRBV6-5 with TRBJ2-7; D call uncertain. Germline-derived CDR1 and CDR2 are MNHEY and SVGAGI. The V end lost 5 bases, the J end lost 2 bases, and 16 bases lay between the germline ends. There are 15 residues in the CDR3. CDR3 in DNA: TGTGCCAGCAGTCCCCTAGGGTTACCACCCTACGAGCAGTACTTC. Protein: CASSPLGLPPYEQYF.

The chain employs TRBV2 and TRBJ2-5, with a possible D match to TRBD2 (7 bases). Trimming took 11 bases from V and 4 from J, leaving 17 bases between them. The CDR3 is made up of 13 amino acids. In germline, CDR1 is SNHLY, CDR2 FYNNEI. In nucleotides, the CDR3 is TGTGCCCGCGGCGGGGGCAATGGAGAGACCCAGTACTTC. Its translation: CARGGGNGETQYF.

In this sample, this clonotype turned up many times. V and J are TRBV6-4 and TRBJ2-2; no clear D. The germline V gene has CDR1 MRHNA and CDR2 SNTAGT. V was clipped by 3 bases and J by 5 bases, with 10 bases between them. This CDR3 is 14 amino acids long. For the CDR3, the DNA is TGTGCCAGCAGTGAAAGGGCAGGAACCGGGGAGCTGTTTTTT. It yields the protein CASSERAGTGELFF.

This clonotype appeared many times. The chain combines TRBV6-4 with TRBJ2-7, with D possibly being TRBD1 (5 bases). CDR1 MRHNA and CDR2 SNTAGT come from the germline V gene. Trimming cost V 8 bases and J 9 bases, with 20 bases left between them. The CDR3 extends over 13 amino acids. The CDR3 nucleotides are TGTGCCAGCCCGGACACGTACCTACGATGGCAGTACTTC. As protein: CASPDTYLRWQYF.

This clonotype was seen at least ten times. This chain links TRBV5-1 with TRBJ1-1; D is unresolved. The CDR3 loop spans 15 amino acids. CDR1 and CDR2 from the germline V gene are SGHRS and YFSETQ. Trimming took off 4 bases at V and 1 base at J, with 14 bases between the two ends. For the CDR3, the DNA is TGCGCCAGCAGCGAAGAGGCTCCATGGAACACTGAAGCTTTCTTT. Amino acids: CASSEEAPWNTEAFF.

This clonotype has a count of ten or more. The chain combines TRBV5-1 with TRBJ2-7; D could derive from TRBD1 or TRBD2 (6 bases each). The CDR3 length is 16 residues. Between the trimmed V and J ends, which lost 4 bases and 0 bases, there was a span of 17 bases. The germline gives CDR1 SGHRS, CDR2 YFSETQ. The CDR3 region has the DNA TGCGCCAGCAGCAGCCTCGAGGGGGGCAACTCCTACGAGCAGTACTTC. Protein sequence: CASSSLEGGNSYEQYF.

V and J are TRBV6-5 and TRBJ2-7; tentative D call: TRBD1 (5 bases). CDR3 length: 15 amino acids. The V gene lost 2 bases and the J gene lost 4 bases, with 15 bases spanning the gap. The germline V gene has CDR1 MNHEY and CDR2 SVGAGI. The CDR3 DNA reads TGTGCCAGCAGTTACCCAGGGCCCGACATTTACGAGCAGTACTTC. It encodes CASSYPGPDIYEQYF.

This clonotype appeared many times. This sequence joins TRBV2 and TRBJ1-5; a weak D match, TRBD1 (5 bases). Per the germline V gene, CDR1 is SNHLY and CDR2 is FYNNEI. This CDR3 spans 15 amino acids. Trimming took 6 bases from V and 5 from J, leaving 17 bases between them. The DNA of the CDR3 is TGTGCCAGCAGGTTCTACCGGGACGGAGATCAGCCCCAGCATTTT. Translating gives CASRFYRDGDQPQHF.

The CDR3 nucleotides read TGTGCCAGCAGTAAGGACGGGGCGCGTGGCACAGATACGCAGTATTTT. As protein: CASSKDGARGTDTQYF. This chain uses TRBV6-1 with TRBJ2-3; D possibly uses TRBD1 or TRBD2 (5 bases each). V lost 5 bases and J lost 1, with 16 bases in between. CDR1 is MNHNS and CDR2 is SASEGT in the germline V gene. The CDR3 contains 16 residues.

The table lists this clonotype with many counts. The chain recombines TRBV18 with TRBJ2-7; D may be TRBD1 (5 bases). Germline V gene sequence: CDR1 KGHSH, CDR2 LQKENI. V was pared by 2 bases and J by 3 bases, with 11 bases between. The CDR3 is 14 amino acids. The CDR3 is CASSPGNRHYEQYF. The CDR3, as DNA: TGTGCCAGCTCACCAGGGAACAGGCACTACGAGCAGTACTTC.

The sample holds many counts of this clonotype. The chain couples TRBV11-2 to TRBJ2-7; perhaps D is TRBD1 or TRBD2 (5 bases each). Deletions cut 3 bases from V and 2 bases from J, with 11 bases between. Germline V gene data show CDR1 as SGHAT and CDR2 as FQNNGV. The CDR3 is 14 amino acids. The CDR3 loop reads CASSFGTEAYEQYF. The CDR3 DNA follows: TGTGCCAGCAGCTTCGGGACGGAAGCCTACGAGCAGTACTTC.

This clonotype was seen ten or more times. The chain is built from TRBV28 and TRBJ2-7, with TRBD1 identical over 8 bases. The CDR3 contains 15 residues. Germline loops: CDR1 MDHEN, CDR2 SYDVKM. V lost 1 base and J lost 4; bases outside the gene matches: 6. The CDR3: CASSLYQGQGYEQYF. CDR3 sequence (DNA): TGTGCCAGCAGTTTATATCAAGGACAGGGTTACGAGCAGTACTTC.

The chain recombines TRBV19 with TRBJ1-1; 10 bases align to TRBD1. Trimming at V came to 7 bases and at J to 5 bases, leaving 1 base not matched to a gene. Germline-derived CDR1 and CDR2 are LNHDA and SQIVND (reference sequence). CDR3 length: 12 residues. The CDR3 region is CASMDRGTEAFF. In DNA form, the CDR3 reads TGTGCCAGTATGGACAGGGGGACTGAAGCTTTCTTT.

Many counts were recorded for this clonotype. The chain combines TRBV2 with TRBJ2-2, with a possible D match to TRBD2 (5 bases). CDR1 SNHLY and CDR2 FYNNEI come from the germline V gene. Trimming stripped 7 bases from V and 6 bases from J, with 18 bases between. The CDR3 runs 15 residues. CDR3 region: CASIESPRRAGELFF. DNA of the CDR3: TGTGCCAGCATCGAGAGCCCACGGCGGGCCGGGGAGCTGTTTTTT.

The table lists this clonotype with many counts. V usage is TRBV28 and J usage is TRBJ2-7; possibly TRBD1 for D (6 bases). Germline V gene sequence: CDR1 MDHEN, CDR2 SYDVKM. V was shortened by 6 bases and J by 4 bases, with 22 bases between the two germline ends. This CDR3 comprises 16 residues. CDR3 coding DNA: TGTGCCAGCAGGAGACAGGACTCGGGAATCTCATACGAGCAGTACTTC. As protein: CASRRQDSGISYEQYF.

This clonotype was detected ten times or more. As DNA, the CDR3 is TGTGCCAGCAGCCGGGGGAGGTGGGAGCTGTTTTTT. This gives the protein CASSRGRWELFF. This chain links TRBV7-2 with TRBJ2-2, with a possible D match to TRBD2 (6 bases). V lost 5 bases and J lost 9, with 10 bases in between. This CDR3 comprises 12 residues. From germline, CDR1 is SGHTA and CDR2 FQGNSA.

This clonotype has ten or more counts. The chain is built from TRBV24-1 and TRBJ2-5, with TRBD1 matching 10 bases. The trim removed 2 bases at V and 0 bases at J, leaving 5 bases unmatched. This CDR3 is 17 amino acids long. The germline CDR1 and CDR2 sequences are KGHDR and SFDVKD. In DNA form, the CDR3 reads TGTGCCACCAGTGATTCGGGACAGGGGAGGTACCAAGAGACCCAGTACTTC. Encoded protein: CATSDSGQGRYQETQYF.

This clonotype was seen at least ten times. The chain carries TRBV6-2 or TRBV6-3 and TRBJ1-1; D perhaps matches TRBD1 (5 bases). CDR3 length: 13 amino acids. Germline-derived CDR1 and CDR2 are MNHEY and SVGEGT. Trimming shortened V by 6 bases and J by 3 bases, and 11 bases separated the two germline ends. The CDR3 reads CASRTGADTEAFF. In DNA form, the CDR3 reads TGTGCCAGCAGAACCGGGGCAGACACTGAAGCTTTCTTT.